This TCR beta chain is drawn from a study of identical twins. TCRdb passed the 5' RACE reads through MiXCR, listing each CDR3 protein once. The sample lists 250,000 to 300,000 distinct CDR3 sequences, over 8.5% occurring once. Among all donors, each was a healthy Caucasian. Study-wide points: In monozygotic twins, models underestimated the sharing of out-of-frame TCR alpha.

This clonotype appeared many times. Its antigen is currently unknown. Germline values: CDR1 ENHRY, CDR2 SYGVKD. The CDR3 is 13 amino acids. V was trimmed by 6 bases and J by 0 bases, leaving 7 bases between them. These data are also associated with another study on yellow fever vaccine responses in identical twins.

The chain uses TRBV10-3 and TRBJ2-3; D is uncertain. The sequenced sample consisted of CD8+ T cells sorted from blood. The receptor comes from a woman between 18 and 30 years old in good health. The DNA of the CDR3 is TGTGCCATCAGGAAGGAGAGCACAGATACGCAGTATTTT. It codes for CAIRKESTDTQYF.